This entry lists 20 T cell receptor beta chains sequenced from one sample in a study of shared T cell receptors in the human thymus. The protocol was immunoSEQ multiplex PCR, while the TCRdb copy is restricted to in-frame clones and leaves out a portion. The repertoire consists of about 380,000 clones, with 95% occurring once and the leading ten covering 0.015% to 0.025%. Sequencing was performed on thymocytes. The receptors were sampled from a human donor.

V and J are TRBV7-9 and TRBJ1-1; 11 bases agree with TRBD1. This CDR3 region has 15 residues. The germline CDR1 and CDR2 sequences are SEHNR and FQNEAQ (reference sequence). V dropped 2 bases and J dropped 11; count of bases not matched to a gene: 10. CDR3 residues: CASSLKGRDRGLAFF. The CDR3, as DNA: TGTGCCAGCAGCTTAAAAGGCCGGGACAGGGGGTTGGCTTTCTTT.

The chain joins TRBV7-9 to TRBJ2-1; 9 nucleotides align to TRBD1. This CDR3 has 18 amino acids. CDR1 is SEHNR and CDR2 is FQNEAQ in the germline V gene (reference sequence). Germline trimming cut 0 bases from V and 8 bases from J; bases unmatched to any gene: 14. The CDR3 DNA reads as TGTGCCAGCAGCTTAGCGTTCCCGGGACAGGGCAAGATATATGAGCAGTTCTTC. As protein: CASSLAFPGQGKIYEQFF.

The J gene is TRBJ1-1, the V gene TRBV5-6; D not resolved. V lost 0 bases to trimming and J lost 2 bases, with 8 bases between them. The CDR3 sequence is 14 residues long. CDR1 is SGHDT and CDR2 is YYEEEE in the germline V gene. CDR3 sequence (DNA): TGTGCCAGCAGCTTGGAGTGGCGCAACACTGAAGCTTTCTTT. As protein: CASSLEWRNTEAFF.

The chain recombines TRBV6-5 with TRBJ2-7; TRBD2 is a possible D gene (5 bases). Trimming took off 0 bases at V and 4 bases at J, with 13 bases between the two ends. The CDR3 length is 15 residues. Germline V gives CDR1 MNHEY, CDR2 SVGAGI. CDR3 protein: CASSYSDGKGYEQYF. The CDR3 bases are TGTGCCAGCAGTTACTCGGACGGGAAGGGATACGAGCAGTACTTC.

This rearrangement joins TRBV7-2 to TRBJ2-3; D is ambiguous. The CDR3 consists of 16 residues. Germline CDR1 reads SGHTA; CDR2 reads FQGNSA. The ends were cut back, 7 bases at V and 5 bases at J, with 22 bases in the middle. The chain's CDR3 is CASTESRGVIVDTQYF. The DNA for the CDR3 is TGTGCCAGCACAGAGAGCCGAGGTGTTATCGTAGATACGCAGTATTTT.

The rearrangement joins TRBV2 to TRBJ2-7, with D possibly TRBD2 on 7 matching bases. This CDR3 has 16 residues. Per germline, CDR1 SNHLY and CDR2 FYNNEI. Trimming removed 4 bases at V and 0 bases at J, with 16 bases between. CDR3 amino acids: CASSASGGLGSYEQYF. The CDR3, as DNA: TGTGCCAGCAGTGCCTCCGGGGGGCTCGGCTCCTACGAGCAGTACTTC.

This chain links TRBV6-5 with TRBJ1-1; no clear D gene. Deletions cut 8 bases from V and 0 bases from J, with 13 bases between. This CDR3 spans 14 amino acids. Germline CDR1 MNHEY, CDR2 SVGAGI. CDR3 coding DNA: TGTGCCAGCTGGTCCGGGATCATGAACACTGAAGCTTTCTTT. Protein sequence: CASWSGIMNTEAFF.

The rearrangement joins TRBV4-3 to TRBJ2-7; D is unclear. V shed 1 base and J shed 0 bases, with 13 bases lying between them. The CDR3 extends over 16 amino acids. Per the germline V gene, CDR1 is LGHNA and CDR2 is YSLEER. In DNA, the CDR3 is TGCGCCAGCAGCCAAGGACATCAGGCATACTCCTACGAGCAGTACTTC. Encoded protein: CASSQGHQAYSYEQYF.

The genes are TRBV25-1 and TRBJ1-4, with no clear D. CDR3 length: 11 residues. Germline V gives CDR1 MGHDK, CDR2 SYGVNS. V was clipped by 6 bases and J by 8 bases, with 7 bases between them. The CDR3: CASSDWEKLFF. In DNA form, the CDR3 reads TGTGCCAGCAGCGACTGGGAAAAACTGTTTTTT.

The chain is built from TRBV5-5 and TRBJ2-7, with TRBD1 matching 8 bases. CDR1 is SGHKS, CDR2 YYEKEE, per germline (reference sequence). V was clipped by 4 bases and J by 2 bases; unmatched bases: 8. The CDR3 runs 15 residues. The CDR3 is CASSPVRGRAYEQYF. The CDR3 DNA reads TGTGCCAGCAGCCCGGTCAGGGGGCGCGCCTACGAGCAGTACTTC. The whole variable domain, remainder taken from reference TRBV5-5 and TRBJ2-7, is DAGVTQSPTHLIKTRGQQVTLRCSPISGHKSVSWYQQVLGQGPQFIFQYYEKEERGRGNFPDRFSARQFPNYSSELNVNALLLGDSALYLCASSPVRGRAYEQYFGPGTRLTVT.

The rearrangement links TRBV5-4 to TRBJ2-1; D is unresolved. V was clipped by 1 base and J by 3 bases, with 8 bases between them. Germline V gene lookup returns CDR1 SGHNT and CDR2 YYREEE (reference sequence). This CDR3 is built from 14 residues. The CDR3 DNA follows: TGTGCCAGCAGCTTGACTGGGTTCTACAATGAGCAGTTCTTC. Translating gives CASSLTGFYNEQFF.

V and J are TRBV9 and TRBJ2-4; 7 bases align to TRBD2. Germline CDR1 and CDR2: SGDLS and YYNGEE. CDR3 length: 17 amino acids. J gave up 7 bases and V 0 bases, and 13 bases lay outside the gene matches. CDR3 DNA: TGTGCCAGCAGCGTAGATGGGGAGGGCAAGTACGGGAACATTCAGTACTTC. Its protein is CASSVDGEGKYGNIQYF.

This clone is a singleton in its sample. The CDR3 region has the DNA TGTGCCTGGAGGCAGACAGGCGAGAACACTGAAGCTTTCTTT. Amino acid sequence: CAWRQTGENTEAFF. The chain uses TRBV30 and TRBJ1-1; D is perhaps TRBD1 (6 bases). V lost 3 bases and J lost 1, with 12 bases in between. The CDR3 length is 14 residues. The germline gives CDR1 GTSNPN, CDR2 SVGIG (reference sequence).

This chain's CDR3 is CASSPYFSGQGTGYTF. The CDR3 coding sequence is TGCGCCAGCAGCCCATACTTTTCAGGGCAGGGGACCGGCTACACCTTC. The J gene is TRBJ1-2, the V gene TRBV5-1, with a tentative D call TRBD1 (6 bases). V was clipped by 4 bases and J by 8 bases, with 24 bases between them. The CDR3 spans 16 residues. Germline CDR1 and CDR2: SGHRS and YFSETQ.

The chain uses TRBV27 and TRBJ2-7; 7 bases map to TRBD1. Losses at the gene ends were 2 bases for V and 4 bases for J; bases not matched to a gene: 17. This CDR3 has 18 residues. The germline V gene encodes CDR1 MNHEY and CDR2 SMNVEV (reference sequence). CDR3 sequence: CASSLKVPAKAGGYEQYF. As DNA, the CDR3 is TGTGCCAGCAGTTTAAAAGTCCCCGCTAAGGCAGGGGGATACGAGCAGTACTTC.

This chain connects TRBV7-9 to TRBJ2-1; 9 positions agree with TRBD1. CDR3 size: 15 residues. J lost 10 bases, V lost 6 bases, and 13 bases had no gene match. Germline V gene data show CDR1 as SEHNR and CDR2 as FQNEAQ (reference sequence). The CDR3 DNA reads TGTGCCAGCAGATTACGGGACAGGGAGCCTGCGGAGCAGTTCTTC. Protein: CASRLRDREPAEQFF.

V usage is TRBV13 and J usage is TRBJ2-1; the D is unclear. V gave up 7 bases and J gave up 4 bases, with 26 bases separating them. Per the germline V gene, CDR1 is PRHDT and CDR2 is FYEKMQ (reference sequence). The CDR3 is made up of 18 amino acids. The CDR3 loop reads CASTTYVLSPAIYNEQFF. For the CDR3, the DNA is TGTGCCAGCACTACTTACGTCCTCTCCCCGGCAATTTACAATGAGCAGTTCTTC.

For the CDR3, the DNA is TGCGCCAGCAGCCAACCGGGACAGGGCACTGAAGCTTTCTTT. Translating it yields CASSQPGQGTEAFF. J is TRBJ1-1 and V is TRBV4-1; 9 bases match TRBD1. CDR3 size: 14 residues. Trimming cost V 2 bases and J 4 bases; bases outside gene matches: 2. The germline V gene has CDR1 MGHRA and CDR2 YSYEKL.

The chain is built from TRBV11-2 and TRBJ2-3; D possibly corresponds to TRBD2 (6 bases). Germline-derived CDR1 and CDR2 are SGHAT and FQNNGV. The germline V and J ends were trimmed by 0 bases and 6 bases, with 16 bases remaining between them. The CDR3 is made up of 16 amino acids. The CDR3 spells CASSLDLAPLVDTQYF. The CDR3, as DNA: TGTGCCAGCAGCTTAGACCTAGCGCCTCTCGTGGATACGCAGTATTTT.

This clone was recorded once. This chain uses TRBV15 with TRBJ1-4; 7 nucleotides align to TRBD1. Germline CDR1 is LNHNV and CDR2 is YYDKDF (reference sequence). CDR3 length: 18 amino acids. V lost 2 bases to trimming and J lost 0 bases; unmatched junction nucleotides: 9. The CDR3, as DNA: TGTGCCACCAGCAGAAAAGGGACAGATTATGCAACTAATGAAAAACTGTTTTTT. It codes for CATSRKGTDYATNEKLFF.